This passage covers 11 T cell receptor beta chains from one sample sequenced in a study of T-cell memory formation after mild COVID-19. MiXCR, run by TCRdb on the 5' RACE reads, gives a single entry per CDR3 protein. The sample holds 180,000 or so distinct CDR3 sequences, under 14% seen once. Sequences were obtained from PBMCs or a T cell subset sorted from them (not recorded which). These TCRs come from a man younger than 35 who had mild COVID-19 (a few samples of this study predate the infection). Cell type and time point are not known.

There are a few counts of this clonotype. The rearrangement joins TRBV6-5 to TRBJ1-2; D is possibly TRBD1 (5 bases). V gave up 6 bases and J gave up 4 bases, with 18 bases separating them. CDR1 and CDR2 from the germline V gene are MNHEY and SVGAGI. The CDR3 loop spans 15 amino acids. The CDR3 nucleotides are TGTGCCAGCAGAAAACCGGGACCTATCGGCTATGGCTACACCTTC. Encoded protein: CASRKPGPIGYGYTF.

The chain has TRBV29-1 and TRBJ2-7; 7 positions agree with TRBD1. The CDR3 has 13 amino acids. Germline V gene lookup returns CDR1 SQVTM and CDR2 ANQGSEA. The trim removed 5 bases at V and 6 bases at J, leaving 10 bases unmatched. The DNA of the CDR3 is TGCAGCGTTATACAGGTAGGGGACAGCGAGCAGTACTTC. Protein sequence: CSVIQVGDSEQYF.

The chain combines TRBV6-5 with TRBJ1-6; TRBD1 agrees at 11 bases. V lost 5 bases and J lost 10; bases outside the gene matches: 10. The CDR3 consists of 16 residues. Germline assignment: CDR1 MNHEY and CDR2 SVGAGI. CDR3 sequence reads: CASSTRGGQGGSPLHF. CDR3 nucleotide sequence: TGTGCCAGCAGTACCAGGGGGGGACAGGGGGGCTCACCCCTCCACTTT.

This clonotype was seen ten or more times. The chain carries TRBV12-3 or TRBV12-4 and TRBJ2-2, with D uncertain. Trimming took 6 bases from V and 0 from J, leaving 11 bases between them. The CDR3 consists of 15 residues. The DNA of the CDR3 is TGTGCCAGCAGGACCGGGTTCCCGAACACCGGGGAGCTGTTTTTT. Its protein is CASRTGFPNTGELFF.

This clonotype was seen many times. CDR3 DNA sequence: TGCAGTGCTAGCGGGGGCATCAGGGCAGATACGCAGTATTTT. It yields the protein CSASGGIRADTQYF. The chain uses TRBV20-1 and TRBJ2-3; either TRBD1 or TRBD2 may supply D (6 bases each). Trimming cost V 3 bases and J 4 bases, with 14 bases left between them. The length of the CDR3 is 14 residues. The germline gives CDR1 DFQATT, CDR2 SNEGSKA (reference sequence).

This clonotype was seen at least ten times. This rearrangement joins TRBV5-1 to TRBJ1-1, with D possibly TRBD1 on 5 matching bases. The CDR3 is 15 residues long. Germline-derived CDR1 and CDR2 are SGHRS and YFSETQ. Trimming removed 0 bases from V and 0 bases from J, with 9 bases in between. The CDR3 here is CASSLGGLMNTEAFF. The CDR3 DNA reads TGCGCCAGCAGCTTGGGGGGCCTCATGAACACTGAAGCTTTCTTT.

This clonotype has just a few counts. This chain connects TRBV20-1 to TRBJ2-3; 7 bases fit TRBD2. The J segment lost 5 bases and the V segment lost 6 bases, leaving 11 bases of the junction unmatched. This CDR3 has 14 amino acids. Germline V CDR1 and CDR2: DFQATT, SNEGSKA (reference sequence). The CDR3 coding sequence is TGCAGTGCCCCCTCGAGGACTAGTAAAGATACGCAGTATTTT. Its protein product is CSAPSRTSKDTQYF.

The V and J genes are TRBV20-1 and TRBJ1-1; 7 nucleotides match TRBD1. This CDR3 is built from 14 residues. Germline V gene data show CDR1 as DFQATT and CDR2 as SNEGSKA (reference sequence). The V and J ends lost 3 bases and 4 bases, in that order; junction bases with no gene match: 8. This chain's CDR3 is CSARTSGQITEAFF. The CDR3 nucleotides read TGCAGTGCTAGGACTTCGGGACAGATCACTGAAGCTTTCTTT.

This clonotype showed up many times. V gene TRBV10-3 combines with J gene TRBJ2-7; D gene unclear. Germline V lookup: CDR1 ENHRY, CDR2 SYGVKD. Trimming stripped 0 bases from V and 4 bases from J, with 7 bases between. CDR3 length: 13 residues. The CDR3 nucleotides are TGTGCCATCAGTGAGTCAGGTGGATACGAGCAGTACGTC. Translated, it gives CAISESGGYEQYV.

The CDR3 bases are TGTGCCAGCAGCAGGGGGATACAAGAGACCCAGTACTTC. This codes for CASSRGIQETQYF. This rearrangement joins TRBV7-9 to TRBJ2-5; possible D gene TRBD1, 6 bases. The V end lost 5 bases, the J end lost 2 bases, and 9 bases lay between the germline ends. CDR1 is SEHNR and CDR2 is FQNEAQ in the germline V gene (reference sequence). The CDR3 consists of 13 residues.

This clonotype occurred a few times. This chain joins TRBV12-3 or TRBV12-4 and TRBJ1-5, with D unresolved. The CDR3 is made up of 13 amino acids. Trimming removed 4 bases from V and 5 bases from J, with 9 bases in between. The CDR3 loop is CASSSLVDQPQHF. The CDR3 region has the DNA TGTGCCAGCAGTTCATTGGTCGATCAGCCCCAGCATTTT.